These T cell receptor beta chains were read from a single sample in a study of blood T cells in healthy people across ages. TCRdb passed the 5' RACE reads through MiXCR, listing each CDR3 protein once. In the table there are hundreds of thousands of distinct CDR3 sequences, roughly 44% of which are singletons. The source material was blood. The origin of the receptors is a man between 60 and 70 years old in good health. Both conserved end residues are part of each CDR3. Each record gives: D gene, J gene, clone size, V gene, CDR3 length, CDR3 DNA, CDR3 protein. The D gene is left open where the match is weak. For some rows the clone size is stated as once, few or many, or as a class when expanded; others skip it.

. TRBJ2-4 few TRBV12-3/TRBV12-4 13 TGTGCCAGCAAAAAGGGCCGATACAACATTCAGTACTTC CASKKGRYNIQYF
. TRBJ2-7 few TRBV12-3/TRBV12-4 16 TGTGCCAGCAGTATTGGCGGATTTCCTAGCTCCTACGAGCAGTACTTC CASSIGGFPSSYEQYF
TRBD2 TRBJ2-1 few TRBV3-1 15 TGTGCCAGCAGCCAAGGCGGGGGAGCGGGCAATGAGCAGTTCTTC CASSQGGGAGNEQFF
. TRBJ2-1 . TRBV28 15 TGTGCCAGCAGTTCAACTCGGATAATCGACAATGAGCAGTTCTTC CASSSTRIIDNEQFF
. TRBJ1-2 . TRBV7-2 14 TGTGCCAGCAGCGTAGCAGGCAGAGACTATGGCTACACCTTC CASSVAGRDYGYTF
. TRBJ1-4 . TRBV5-1 15 TGCGCCAGCAGCCTGGGCCTGGGGGGTGCCGAAAAACTGTTTTTT CASSLGLGGAEKLFF
. TRBJ2-7 . TRBV6-2/TRBV6-3 15 TGTGCCAGCAGCCGAGACAGGCCTTTGATCTACGAGCAGTACTTC CASSRDRPLIYEQYF
TRBD1 TRBJ2-5 . TRBV7-2 14 TGTGCCAGCAGCGAACGACAGGGGCAAGAGACCCAGTACTTC CASSERQGQETQYF
TRBD2 TRBJ2-4 . TRBV4-3 17 TGCGCCAGCAGCCAAGATCGCCGGGGGGGACCCAAAAACATTCAGTACTTC CASSQDRRGGPKNIQYF
TRBD2 TRBJ2-1 . TRBV20-1 18 TGCAGTGCTAGAGCATCAGGGTCGTGGACCTTGGGGGGGAATGAGCAGTTCTTC CSARASGSWTLGGNEQFF
. TRBJ2-5 few TRBV3-1 18 TGTGCCAGCAGCCAACCCCGAGGCGGGGACAGAACACAAGAGACCCAGTACTTC CASSQPRGGDRTQETQYF
. TRBJ2-7 few TRBV6-2/TRBV6-3 13 TGTGCCAGCAGTTACCAGGGCTTGAGCGAGCAGTACTTC CASSYQGLSEQYF
TRBD1 TRBJ2-7 . TRBV7-2 15 TGTGCCAGCAGCTTCCGGACAGGGGGCGACTACGAGCAGTACTTC CASSFRTGGDYEQYF
TRBD1 TRBJ2-3 few TRBV4-3 14 TGCGCCAGCAGCCCGGGACAGGGGTTAGATAGGCAGTATTTT CASSPGQGLDRQYF
. TRBJ1-6 . TRBV6-5 15 TGTGCCAGCAGTTACTTCGGGAGGGGTGGGTCACCCCTCCACTTT CASSYFGRGGSPLHF
. TRBJ2-5 . TRBV6-6 14 TGTGCCAGCAGCACAATGGACACGGAAGAGACCCAGTACTTC CASSTMDTEETQYF
TRBD2 TRBJ2-5 . TRBV4-1 15 TGCGCCAGCAGCCAAGAGGCCAGCGGGGTGAGGACCCAGTACTTC CASSQEASGVRTQYF
. TRBJ2-3 few TRBV20-1 11 TGCGGCATCGGGACCCTAGATACGCAGTATTTT CGIGTLDTQYF
. TRBJ2-3 . TRBV6-5 14 TGTGCCAGCAGTCCTTCGCCGGGGACAGATACGCAGTATTTT CASSPSPGTDTQYF
TRBD2 TRBJ2-1 many TRBV29-1 15 TGCAGCGTTGAACTAGCGGGGAACTACTACAATGAGCAGTTCTTC CSVELAGNYYNEQFF
TRBD1 TRBJ2-7 few TRBV6-2/TRBV6-3 14 TGTGCCAGCAGGGGACAGGGGGCGTCCTACGAGCAGTACTTC CASRGQGASYEQYF
. TRBJ2-7 . TRBV18 17 TGTGCCAGCTCACCTCCAATCCGGGCCACGGCATTAGACGAGCAGTACTTC CASSPPIRATALDEQYF
. TRBJ1-1 . TRBV7-2 12 TGTGCCAGCAGCTTCACAGGGTCCGAAGCTTTCTTT CASSFTGSEAFF
. TRBJ2-1 . TRBV7-9 12 TGTGCCAGCAGCTTAGTTAGCTGTGAGCAGTTCTTC CASSLVSCEQFF
. TRBJ2-1 few TRBV7-2 13 TGTGCCAGCAGAGGTATAGGGGCAAATGAGCAGTTCTTC CASRGIGANEQFF
. TRBJ1-1 . TRBV9 13 TGTGCCAGCAGCGCCTGGGAGGATGCGGAAGCTTTCTTT CASSAWEDAEAFF
. TRBJ1-4 . TRBV28 15 TGTGCCAGCAGTTTATCAGGCGGGGGTAATGAAAAACTGTTTTTT CASSLSGGGNEKLFF
. TRBJ1-4 . TRBV5-1 13 TGCGCCAGCCGCGGGCAGGGGAATGAAAAACTGTTTTTT CASRGQGNEKLFF
TRBD2 TRBJ2-1 . TRBV7-2 17 TGTGCCAGCAGCGCTGGGGGGGGGAGAAGCTCCTACAATGAGCAGTTCTTC CASSAGGGRSSYNEQFF
TRBD1 TRBJ1-1 . TRBV9 16 TGTGCCAGCAGCGTAGGAGACAGGGAATGGAGCACTGAAGCTTTCTTT CASSVGDREWSTEAFF
. TRBJ2-7 . TRBV18 15 TGTGCCAGCTCAGGGAGAAGCATAGCGCTCTACGAGCAGTACTTC CASSGRSIALYEQYF
. TRBJ1-4 . TRBV20-1 13 TGCAGTGCTAGTTCCGGAATCAATGAAAAACTGTTTTTT CSASSGINEKLFF
TRBD1 TRBJ2-3 . TRBV5-1 16 TGCGCCAGCAGCACGCAGGGGGACAGGGGCACAGATACGCAGTATTTT CASSTQGDRGTDTQYF
. TRBJ1-5 . TRBV28 15 TGTGCCAGCAGAGCCCGGAACAGGGCAGATCAGCCCCAGCATTTT CASRARNRADQPQHF
TRBD2 TRBJ2-3 . TRBV13 15 TGTGCCAGCAGCAGATCGGGGGGGTTCCCAGATACGCAGTATTTT CASSRSGGFPDTQYF
TRBD2 TRBJ2-1 . TRBV4-3 16 TGCGCCAGCAGCCAAGGATGGCCGGGGGGGCAGGATGAGCAGTTCTTC CASSQGWPGGQDEQFF
. TRBJ2-5 few TRBV4-3 15 TGCGCCAGCAGCCTGCTCCTGGGGATCCAAGAGACCCAGTACTTC CASSLLLGIQETQYF
TRBD1 TRBJ1-2 . TRBV27 14 TGTGCCAGCAGTTCAGGACAGGGACGCTATGGCTACACCTTC CASSSGQGRYGYTF
. TRBJ1-1 . TRBV7-9 15 TGTGCCAGCAGCTCTAGAGGAGGGTTGGACACTGAAGCTTTCTTT CASSSRGGLDTEAFF
TRBD1 TRBJ1-4 . TRBV29-1 13 TGCAGCGGTGGGACAGGTGTTAACGAAAAACTGTTTTTT CSGGTGVNEKLFF
. TRBJ1-1 . TRBV20-1 15 TGCAGTGTTTCGGGCGCCAGGTCGACGTACACTGAAGCTTTCTTT CSVSGARSTYTEAFF
TRBD1 TRBJ1-5 . TRBV12-3/TRBV12-4 20 TGTGCCAGCAGTTTAGTTACTGCGGACAGGGGAAGAGGCAGCAATCAGCCCCAGCATTTT CASSLVTADRGRGSNQPQHF
. TRBJ2-3 many TRBV6-1 13 TGTGCCAGCAGTGGGACAGCCACAGATACGCAGTATTTT CASSGTATDTQYF